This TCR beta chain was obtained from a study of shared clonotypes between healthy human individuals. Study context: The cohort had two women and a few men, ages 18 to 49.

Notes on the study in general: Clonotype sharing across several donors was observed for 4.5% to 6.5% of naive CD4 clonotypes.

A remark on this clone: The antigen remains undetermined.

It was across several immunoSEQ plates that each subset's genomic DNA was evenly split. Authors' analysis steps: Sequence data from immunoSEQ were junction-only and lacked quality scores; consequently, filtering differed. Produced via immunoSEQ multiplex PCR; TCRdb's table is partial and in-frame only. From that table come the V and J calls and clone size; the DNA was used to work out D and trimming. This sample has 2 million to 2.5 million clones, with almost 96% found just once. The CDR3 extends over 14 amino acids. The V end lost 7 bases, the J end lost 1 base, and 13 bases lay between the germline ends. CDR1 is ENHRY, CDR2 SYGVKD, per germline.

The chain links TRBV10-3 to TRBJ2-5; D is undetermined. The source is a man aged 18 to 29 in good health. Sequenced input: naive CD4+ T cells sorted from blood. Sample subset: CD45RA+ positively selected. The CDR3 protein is CAINSDSPQETQYF. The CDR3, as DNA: TGTGCCATCAACAGCGACTCCCCCCAAGAGACCCAGTACTTC.